This paragraph reports one T cell receptor beta chain. What it recognizes is unknown. This sample was taken from a study of T-cell reconstitution after alpha-beta-depleted transplantation in children. Broader study findings: Reported findings indicate that, about two months after transplant, alpha-beta T cells came from several hundred expanded clones, which were derived from non-depleted graft cells. T cells produced anew were the main source of T-cell counts and diversity one year after transplant. Day-60 TCRbeta diversity that was high in some patients was derived from surviving recipient T cells and thymic progenitors.

Unique molecular identifiers tagged the TCRbeta library. Using its own MiXCR run on the PCR reads, TCRdb lists one record per CDR3 protein. This sample has approximately 150,000 distinct CDR3 sequences; about 9% occur once, and the top ten carry roughly 20%. The CDR3 loop spans 17 amino acids. The germline V gene encodes CDR1 KGHDR and CDR2 SFDVKD. With 4 bases clipped from V and 7 bases from J, the junction kept 7 bases outside the gene matches. The TCR sequence derives from a female patient aged 2-15 years who had a stem cell transplant for congenital amegakaryocytic thrombocytopenia, so the T cells may come from the graft donor. The V gene is TRBV24-1, the J gene TRBJ2-1; 15 bases align to TRBD2. Here the sequenced sample was PBMCs, mostly from graft donor cells, taken 180 days after TCRalphabeta/CD19-depleted stem cell transplant. The CDR3 bases are TGTGCCACCAGTGAACCCGGACTAGCGGGAGGGAGGAATGAGCAGTTCTTC. It codes for CATSEPGLAGGRNEQFF.